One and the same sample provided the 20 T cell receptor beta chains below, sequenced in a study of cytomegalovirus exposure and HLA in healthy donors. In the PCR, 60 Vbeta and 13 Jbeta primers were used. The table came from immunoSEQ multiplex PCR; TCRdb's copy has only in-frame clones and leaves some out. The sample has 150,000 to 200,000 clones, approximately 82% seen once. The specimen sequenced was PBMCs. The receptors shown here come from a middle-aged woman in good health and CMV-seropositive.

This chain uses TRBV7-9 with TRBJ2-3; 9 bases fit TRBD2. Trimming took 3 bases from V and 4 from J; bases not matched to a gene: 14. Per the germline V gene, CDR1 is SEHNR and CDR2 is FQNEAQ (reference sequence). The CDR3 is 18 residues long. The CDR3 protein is CASSFSLAGRRGADTQYF. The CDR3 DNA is TGTGCCAGCAGCTTTAGCCTAGCGGGAAGGAGGGGCGCAGATACGCAGTATTTT.

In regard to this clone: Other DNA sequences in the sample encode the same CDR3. The CDR3 region has the DNA TGTGCCAGTAGTTATTCTGCAACTAATGAAAAACTGTTTTTT. This codes for CASSYSATNEKLFF. The gene calls are TRBV19 and TRBJ1-4; unclear D gene. Trimming removed 5 bases at V and 0 bases at J, with 7 bases between. The CDR3 consists of 14 residues. Germline CDR1 and CDR2: LNHDA and SQIVND (reference sequence).

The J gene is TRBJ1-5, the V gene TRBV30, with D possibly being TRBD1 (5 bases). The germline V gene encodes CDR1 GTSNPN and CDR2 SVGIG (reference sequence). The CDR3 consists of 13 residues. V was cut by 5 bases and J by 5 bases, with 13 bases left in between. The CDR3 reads CAWGAGGDQPQHF. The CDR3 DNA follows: TGTGCCTGGGGAGCGGGGGGGGATCAGCCCCAGCATTTT.

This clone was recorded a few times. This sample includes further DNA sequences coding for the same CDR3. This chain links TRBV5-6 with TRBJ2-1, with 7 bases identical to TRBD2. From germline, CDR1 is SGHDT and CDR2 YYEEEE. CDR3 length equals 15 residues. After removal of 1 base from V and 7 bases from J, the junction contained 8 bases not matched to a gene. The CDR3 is CASSLKLAQVNEQFF. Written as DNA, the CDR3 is TGTGCCAGCAGCTTGAAACTAGCGCAGGTTAATGAGCAGTTCTTC.

CDR3 DNA: TGTGCCAGCAGCCAGACAGGGGGCAACTACGAGCAGTACTTC. This translates into CASSQTGGNYEQYF. The rearrangement links TRBV27 to TRBJ2-5, with TRBD1 matching 10 bases. The J call could be wrong; TRBJ2-7 is a better fit for the DNA end. This CDR3 has 14 residues. CDR1 and CDR2 from the germline V gene are MNHEY and SMNVEV (reference sequence).

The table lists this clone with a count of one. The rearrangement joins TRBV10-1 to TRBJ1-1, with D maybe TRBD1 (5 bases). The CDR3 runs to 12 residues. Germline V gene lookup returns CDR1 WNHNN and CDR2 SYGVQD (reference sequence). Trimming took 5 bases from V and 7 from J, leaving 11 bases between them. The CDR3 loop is CASSLEGHEAFF. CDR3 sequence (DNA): TGCGCCAGCAGTCTGGAGGGGCATGAAGCTTTCTTT.

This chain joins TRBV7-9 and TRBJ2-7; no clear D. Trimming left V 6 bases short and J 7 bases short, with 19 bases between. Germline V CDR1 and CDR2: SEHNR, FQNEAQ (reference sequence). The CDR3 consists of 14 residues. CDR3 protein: CASSSPGGECEQYF. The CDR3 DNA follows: TGTGCCAGCAGTTCTCCGGGTGGTGAATGTGAGCAGTACTTC.

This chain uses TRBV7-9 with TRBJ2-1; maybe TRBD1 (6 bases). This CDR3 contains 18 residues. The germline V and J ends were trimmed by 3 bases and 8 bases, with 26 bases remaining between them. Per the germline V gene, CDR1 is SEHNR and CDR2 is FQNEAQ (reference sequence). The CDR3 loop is CASSFGFGGTRGYDEQFF. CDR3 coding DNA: TGTGCCAGCAGCTTTGGCTTTGGTGGGACAAGGGGTTACGATGAGCAGTTCTTC.

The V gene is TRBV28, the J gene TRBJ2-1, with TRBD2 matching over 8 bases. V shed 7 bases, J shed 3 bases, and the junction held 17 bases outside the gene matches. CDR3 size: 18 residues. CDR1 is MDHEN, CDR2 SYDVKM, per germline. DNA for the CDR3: TGTGCCAGCATAGGGACTAGATCCTCAGGCTTTGACTACAATGAGCAGTTCTTC. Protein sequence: CASIGTRSSGFDYNEQFF.

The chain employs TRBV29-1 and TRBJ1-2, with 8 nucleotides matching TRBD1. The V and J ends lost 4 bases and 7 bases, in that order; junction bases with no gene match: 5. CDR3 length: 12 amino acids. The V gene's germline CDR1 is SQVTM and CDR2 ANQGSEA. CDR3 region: CSVGDRGTGYTF. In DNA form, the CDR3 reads TGCAGCGTTGGCGACAGGGGCACTGGCTACACCTTC.

DNA of the CDR3: TGTGCCAGCAGTTATACTAGTGGAAATTACGAGCAGTACTTC. This translates into CASSYTSGNYEQYF. V is TRBV27 and J is TRBJ2-7; D might be TRBD2 (5 bases). Germline lookup yields CDR1 MNHEY and CDR2 SMNVEV (reference sequence). The CDR3 is 14 amino acids. The germline V and J ends were trimmed by 4 bases and 4 bases, with 14 bases remaining between them.

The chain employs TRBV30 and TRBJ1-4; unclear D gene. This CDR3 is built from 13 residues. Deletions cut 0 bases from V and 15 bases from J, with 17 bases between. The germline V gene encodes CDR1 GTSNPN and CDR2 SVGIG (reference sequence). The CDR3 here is CAWSVIGGRRLFF. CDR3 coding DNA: TGTGCCTGGAGTGTAATTGGAGGGAGAAGATTGTTTTTT.

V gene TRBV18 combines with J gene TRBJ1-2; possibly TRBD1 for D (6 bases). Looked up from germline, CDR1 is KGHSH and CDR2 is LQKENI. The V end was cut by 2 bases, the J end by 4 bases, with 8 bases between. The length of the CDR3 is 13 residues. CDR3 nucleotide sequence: TGTGCCAGCTCACCAGACAGGAGCTATGGCTACACCTTC. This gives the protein CASSPDRSYGYTF.

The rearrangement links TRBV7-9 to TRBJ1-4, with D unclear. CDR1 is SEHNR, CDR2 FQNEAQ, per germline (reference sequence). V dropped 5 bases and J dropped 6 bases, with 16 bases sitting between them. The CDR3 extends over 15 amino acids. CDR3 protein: CASSPDSEADEKLFF. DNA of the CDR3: TGTGCCAGCAGCCCCGATTCGGAGGCAGATGAAAAACTGTTTTTT.

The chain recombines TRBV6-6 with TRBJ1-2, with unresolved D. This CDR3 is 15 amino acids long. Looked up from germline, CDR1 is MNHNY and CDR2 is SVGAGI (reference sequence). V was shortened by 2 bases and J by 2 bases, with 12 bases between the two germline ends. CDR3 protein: CASSYPERMNYGYTF. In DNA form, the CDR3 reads TGTGCCAGCAGTTACCCTGAGAGGATGAACTATGGCTACACCTTC.

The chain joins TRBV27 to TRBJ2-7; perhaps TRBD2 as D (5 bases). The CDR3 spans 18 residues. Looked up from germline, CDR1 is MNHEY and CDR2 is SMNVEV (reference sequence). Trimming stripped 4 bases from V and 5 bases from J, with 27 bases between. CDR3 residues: CASSSLQSRGVGRHEQYF. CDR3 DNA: TGTGCCAGCAGTTCCCTCCAATCCCGCGGCGTAGGGAGACACGAGCAGTACTTC.

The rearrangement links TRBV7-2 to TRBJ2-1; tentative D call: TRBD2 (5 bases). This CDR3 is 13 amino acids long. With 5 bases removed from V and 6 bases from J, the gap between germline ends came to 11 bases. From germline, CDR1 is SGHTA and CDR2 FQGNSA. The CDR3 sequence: CASSARTSNEQFF. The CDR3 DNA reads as TGTGCCAGCAGCGCAAGAACTAGCAATGAGCAGTTCTTC.

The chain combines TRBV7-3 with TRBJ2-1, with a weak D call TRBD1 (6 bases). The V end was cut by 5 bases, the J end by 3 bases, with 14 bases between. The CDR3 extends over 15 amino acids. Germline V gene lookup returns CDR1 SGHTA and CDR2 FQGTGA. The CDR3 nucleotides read TGTGCCAGCAGCGTTGTGGACAGCGTCTACAATGAGCAGTTCTTC. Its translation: CASSVVDSVYNEQFF.

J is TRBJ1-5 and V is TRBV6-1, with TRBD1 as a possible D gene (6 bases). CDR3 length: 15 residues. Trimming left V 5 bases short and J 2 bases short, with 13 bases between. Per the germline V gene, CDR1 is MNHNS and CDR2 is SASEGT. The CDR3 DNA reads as TGTGCCAGCAGTTTTGTTAACAGGGGCAATCAGCCCCAGCATTTT. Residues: CASSFVNRGNQPQHF.

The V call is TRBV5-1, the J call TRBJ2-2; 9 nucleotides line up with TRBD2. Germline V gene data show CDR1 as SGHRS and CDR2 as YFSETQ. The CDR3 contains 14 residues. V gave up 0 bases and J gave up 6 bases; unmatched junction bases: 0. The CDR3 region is CASSLGTSAGELFF. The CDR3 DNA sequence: TGCGCCAGCAGCTTGGGGACTAGCGCCGGGGAGCTGTTTTTT.